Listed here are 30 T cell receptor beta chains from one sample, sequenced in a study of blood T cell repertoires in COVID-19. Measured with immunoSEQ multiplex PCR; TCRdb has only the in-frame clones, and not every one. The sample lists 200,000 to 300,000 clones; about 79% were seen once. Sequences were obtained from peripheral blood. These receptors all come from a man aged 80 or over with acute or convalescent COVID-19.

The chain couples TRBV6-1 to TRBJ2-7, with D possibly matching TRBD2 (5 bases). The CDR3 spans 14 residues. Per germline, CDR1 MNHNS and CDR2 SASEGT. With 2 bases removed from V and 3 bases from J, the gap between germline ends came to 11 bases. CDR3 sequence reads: CASSEIVRGYEQYF. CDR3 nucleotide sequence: TGTGCCAGCAGTGAAATAGTTCGGGGCTACGAGCAGTACTTC.

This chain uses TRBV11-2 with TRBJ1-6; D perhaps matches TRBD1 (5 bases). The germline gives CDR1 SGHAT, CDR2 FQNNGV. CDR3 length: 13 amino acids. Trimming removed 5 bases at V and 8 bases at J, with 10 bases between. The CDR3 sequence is CASSQGGHSPLHF. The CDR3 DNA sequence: TGTGCCAGCAGCCAGGGTGGTCATTCACCCCTCCACTTT. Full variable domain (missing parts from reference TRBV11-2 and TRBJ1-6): EAGVAQSPRYKIIEKRQSVAFWCNPISGHATLYWYQQILGQGPKLLIQFQNNGVVDDSQLPKDRFSAERLKGVDSTLKIQPAKLEDSAVYLCASSQGGHSPLHFGNGTRLTVT.

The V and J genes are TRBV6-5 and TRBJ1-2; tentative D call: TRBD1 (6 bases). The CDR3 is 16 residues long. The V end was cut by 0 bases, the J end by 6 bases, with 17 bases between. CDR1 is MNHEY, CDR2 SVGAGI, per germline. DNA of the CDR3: TGTGCCAGCAGTTACTCGAGGGAGGGGGAGGGAGATGGCTACACCTTC. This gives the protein CASSYSREGEGDGYTF.

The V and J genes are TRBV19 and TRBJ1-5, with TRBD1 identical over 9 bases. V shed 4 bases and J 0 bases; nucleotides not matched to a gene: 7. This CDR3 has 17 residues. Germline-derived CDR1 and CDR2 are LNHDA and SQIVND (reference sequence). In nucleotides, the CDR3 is TGTGCCAGTAGTAGCGGACAGGGGAGCTCTAGCAATCAGCCCCAGCATTTT. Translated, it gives CASSSGQGSSSNQPQHF.

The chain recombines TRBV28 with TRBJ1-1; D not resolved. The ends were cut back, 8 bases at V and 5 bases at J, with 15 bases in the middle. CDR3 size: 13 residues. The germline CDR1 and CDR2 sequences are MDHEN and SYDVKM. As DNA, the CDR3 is TGTGCCAGCGGAGACCCCCTGGATACTGAAGCTTTCTTT. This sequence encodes CASGDPLDTEAFF.

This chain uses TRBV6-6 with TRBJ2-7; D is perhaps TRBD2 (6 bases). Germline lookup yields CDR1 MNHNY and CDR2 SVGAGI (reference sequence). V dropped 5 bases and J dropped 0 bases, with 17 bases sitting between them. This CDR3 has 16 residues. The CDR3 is CASSRSTSSSSYEQYF. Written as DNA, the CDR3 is TGTGCCAGCAGTCGATCGACTAGTAGCAGCTCCTACGAGCAGTACTTC.

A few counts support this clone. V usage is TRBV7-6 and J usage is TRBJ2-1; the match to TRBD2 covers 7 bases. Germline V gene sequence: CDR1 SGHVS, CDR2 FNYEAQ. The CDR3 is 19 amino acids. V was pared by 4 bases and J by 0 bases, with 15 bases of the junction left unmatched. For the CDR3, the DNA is TGTGCCAGCAGCTCAAAGGGACTCGCATCGGGGGGCTCCTACAATGAGCAGTTCTTC. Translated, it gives CASSSKGLASGGSYNEQFF.

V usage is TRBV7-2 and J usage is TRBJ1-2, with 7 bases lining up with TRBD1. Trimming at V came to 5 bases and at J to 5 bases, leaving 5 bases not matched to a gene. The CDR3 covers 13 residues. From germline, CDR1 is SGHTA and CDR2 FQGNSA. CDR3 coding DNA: TGTGCCAGCAGCCGTCCAGGGGGGTATGGCTACACCTTC. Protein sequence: CASSRPGGYGYTF.

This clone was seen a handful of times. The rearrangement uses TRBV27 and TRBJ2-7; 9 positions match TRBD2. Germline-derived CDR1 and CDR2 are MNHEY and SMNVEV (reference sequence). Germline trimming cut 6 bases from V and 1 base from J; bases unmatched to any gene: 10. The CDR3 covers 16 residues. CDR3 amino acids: CASRHFIAGVSYEQYF. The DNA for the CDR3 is TGTGCCAGCAGACACTTCATAGCGGGAGTTTCCTACGAGCAGTACTTC.

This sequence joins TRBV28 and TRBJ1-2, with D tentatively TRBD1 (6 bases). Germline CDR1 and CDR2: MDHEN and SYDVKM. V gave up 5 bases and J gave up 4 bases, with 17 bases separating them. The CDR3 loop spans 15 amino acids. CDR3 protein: CASSLSGVGIYGYTF. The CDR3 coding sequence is TGTGCCAGCAGTCTATCAGGGGTGGGGATCTATGGCTACACCTTC.

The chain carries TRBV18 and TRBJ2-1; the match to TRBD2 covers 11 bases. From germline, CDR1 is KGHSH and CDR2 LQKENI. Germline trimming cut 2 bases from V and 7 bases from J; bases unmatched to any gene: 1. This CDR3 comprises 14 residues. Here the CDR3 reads CASSPRLAGNEQFF. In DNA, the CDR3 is TGTGCCAGCTCACCAAGACTAGCGGGGAATGAGCAGTTCTTC. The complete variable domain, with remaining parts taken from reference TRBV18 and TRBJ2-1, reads NAGVMQNPRHLVRRRGQEARLRCSPMKGHSHVYWYRQLPEEGLKFMVYLQKENIIDESGMPKERFSAEFPKEGPSILRIQQVVRGDSAAYFCASSPRLAGNEQFFGPGTRLTVL.

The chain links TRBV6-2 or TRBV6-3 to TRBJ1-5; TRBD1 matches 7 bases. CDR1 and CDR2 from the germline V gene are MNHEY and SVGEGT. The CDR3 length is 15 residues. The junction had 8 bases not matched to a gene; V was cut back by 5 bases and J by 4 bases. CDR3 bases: TGTGCCAGCAGTACAACGACAGGGCCTAATCAGCCCCAGCATTTT. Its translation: CASSTTTGPNQPQHF.

The CDR3 coding sequence is TGTGCCAGCAGGTGGGGCGGGGTGAACACCGGGGAGCTGTTTTTT. Encoded protein: CASRWGGVNTGELFF. The V and J genes are TRBV2 and TRBJ2-2, with D maybe TRBD2 (6 bases). CDR3 length: 15 amino acids. The germline V and J ends were trimmed by 6 bases and 1 base, with 12 bases remaining between them. Germline V gene lookup returns CDR1 SNHLY and CDR2 FYNNEI.

The CDR3, as DNA: TGTGCCAGCAGTTTGATGCAGGGAAGGAATTCACCCCTCCACTTT. It specifies CASSLMQGRNSPLHF. The rearrangement uses TRBV27 and TRBJ1-6, with D possibly matching TRBD1 (5 bases). This CDR3 contains 15 residues. The V gene's germline CDR1 is MNHEY and CDR2 SMNVEV (reference sequence). Deletions cut 3 bases from V and 7 bases from J, with 13 bases between.

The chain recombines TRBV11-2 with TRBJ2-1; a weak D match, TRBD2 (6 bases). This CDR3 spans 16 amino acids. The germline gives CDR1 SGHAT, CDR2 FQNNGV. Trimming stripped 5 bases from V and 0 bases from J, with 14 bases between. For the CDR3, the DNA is TGTGCCAGCAGCCCTTTTGCGGGGAGCTCCTACAATGAGCAGTTCTTC. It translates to CASSPFAGSSYNEQFF.

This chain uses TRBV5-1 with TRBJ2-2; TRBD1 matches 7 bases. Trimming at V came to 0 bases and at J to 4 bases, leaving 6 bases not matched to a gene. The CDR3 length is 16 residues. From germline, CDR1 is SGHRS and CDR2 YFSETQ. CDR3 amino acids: CASSLVDRVVTGELFF. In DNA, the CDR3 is TGCGCCAGCAGCTTGGTAGACAGGGTGGTCACCGGGGAGCTGTTTTTT. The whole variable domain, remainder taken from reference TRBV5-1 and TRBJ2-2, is KAGVTQTPRYLIKTRGQQVTLSCSPISGHRSVSWYQQTPGQGLQFLFEYFSETQRNKGNFPGRFSGRQFSNSRSEMNVSTLELGDSALYLCASSLVDRVVTGELFFGEGSRLTVL.

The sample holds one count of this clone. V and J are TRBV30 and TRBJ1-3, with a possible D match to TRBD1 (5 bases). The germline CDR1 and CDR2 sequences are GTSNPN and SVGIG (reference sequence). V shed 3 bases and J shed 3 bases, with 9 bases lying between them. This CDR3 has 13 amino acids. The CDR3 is CAWSGGIGNTIYF. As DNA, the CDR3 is TGTGCCTGGAGCGGGGGAATTGGAAACACCATATATTTT.

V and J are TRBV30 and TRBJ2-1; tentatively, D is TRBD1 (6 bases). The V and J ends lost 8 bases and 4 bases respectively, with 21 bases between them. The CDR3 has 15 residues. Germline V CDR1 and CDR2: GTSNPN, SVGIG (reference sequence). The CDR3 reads CALKEQGPLYNEQFF. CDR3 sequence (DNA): TGTGCCCTCAAGGAACAGGGTCCGTTATACAATGAGCAGTTCTTC.

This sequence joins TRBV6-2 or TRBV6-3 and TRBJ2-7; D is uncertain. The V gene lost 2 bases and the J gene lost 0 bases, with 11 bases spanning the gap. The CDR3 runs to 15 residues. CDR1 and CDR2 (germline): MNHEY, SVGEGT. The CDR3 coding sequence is TGTGCCAGCAGTTACAGCTTAGCTCCCTCCTACGAGCAGTACTTC. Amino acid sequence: CASSYSLAPSYEQYF.

CDR3 loop: CASRDRGPSTDTQYF. CDR3 sequence (DNA): TGTGCCAGCAGGGACAGGGGCCCTAGCACAGATACGCAGTATTTT. The chain has TRBV6-5 and TRBJ2-3; 9 nucleotides match TRBD1. V gave up 6 bases and J gave up 0 bases; unmatched junction bases: 4. The CDR3 spans 15 residues. Germline lookup yields CDR1 MNHEY and CDR2 SVGAGI.

The CDR3 loop is CASSVDGWSGEQYF. CDR3 nucleotides: TGTGCCAGCAGCGTAGATGGCTGGTCGGGAGAGCAGTACTTC. The rearrangement uses TRBV9 and TRBJ2-7, with a possible D match to TRBD2 (5 bases). Germline V gene lookup returns CDR1 SGDLS and CDR2 YYNGEE. V lost 0 bases and J 7 bases, leaving 14 bases between the germline ends. This CDR3 has 14 amino acids.

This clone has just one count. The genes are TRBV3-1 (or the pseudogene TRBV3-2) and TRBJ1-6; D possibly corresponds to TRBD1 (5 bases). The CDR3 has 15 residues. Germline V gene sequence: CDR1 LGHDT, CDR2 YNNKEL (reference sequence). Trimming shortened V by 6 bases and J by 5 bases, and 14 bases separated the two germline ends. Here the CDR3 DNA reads TGTGCCAGCAGGCCCAGGGTCACCGATAATTCACCCCTCCACTTT. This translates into CASRPRVTDNSPLHF.

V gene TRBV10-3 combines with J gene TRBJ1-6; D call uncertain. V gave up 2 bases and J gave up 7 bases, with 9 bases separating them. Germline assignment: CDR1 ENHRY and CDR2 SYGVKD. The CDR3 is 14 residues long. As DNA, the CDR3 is TGTGCCATCAGTGAGGGGCTACCAAATTCACCCCTCCACTTT. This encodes CAISEGLPNSPLHF.

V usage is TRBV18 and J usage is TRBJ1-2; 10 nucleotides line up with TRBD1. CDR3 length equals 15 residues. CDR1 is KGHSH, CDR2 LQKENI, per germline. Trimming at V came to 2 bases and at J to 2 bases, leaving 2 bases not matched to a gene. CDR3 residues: CASSPGTGVNYGYTF. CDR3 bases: TGTGCCAGCTCACCAGGGACAGGGGTGAACTATGGCTACACCTTC.

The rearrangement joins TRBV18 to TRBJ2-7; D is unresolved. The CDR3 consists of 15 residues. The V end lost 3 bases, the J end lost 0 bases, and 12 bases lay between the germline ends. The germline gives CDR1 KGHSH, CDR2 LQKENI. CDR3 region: CASSPASRISYEQYF. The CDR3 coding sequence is TGTGCCAGCTCACCCGCGAGCAGGATCTCCTACGAGCAGTACTTC.

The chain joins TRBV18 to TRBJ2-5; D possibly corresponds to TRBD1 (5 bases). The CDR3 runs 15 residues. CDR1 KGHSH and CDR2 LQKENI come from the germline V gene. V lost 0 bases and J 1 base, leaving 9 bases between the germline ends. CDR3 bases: TGTGCCAGCTCACCACCTCCAGGGCTCCAAGAGACCCAGTACTTC. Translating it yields CASSPPPGLQETQYF.

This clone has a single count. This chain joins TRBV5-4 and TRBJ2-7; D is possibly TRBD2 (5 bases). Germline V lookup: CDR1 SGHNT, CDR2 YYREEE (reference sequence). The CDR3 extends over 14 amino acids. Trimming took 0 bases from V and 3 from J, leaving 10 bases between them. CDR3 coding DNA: TGTGCCAGCAGCTTGGGCGGAGGAATCTACGAGCAGTACTTC. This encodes CASSLGGGIYEQYF.

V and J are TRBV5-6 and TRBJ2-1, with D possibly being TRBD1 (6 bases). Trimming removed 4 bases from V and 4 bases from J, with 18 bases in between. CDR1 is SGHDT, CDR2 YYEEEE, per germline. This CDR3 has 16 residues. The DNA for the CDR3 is TGTGCCAGCAGCCCGAACTTGAGAGGGGGATACAATGAGCAGTTCTTC. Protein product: CASSPNLRGGYNEQFF.

The CDR3 coding sequence is TGTGCCAGCAGCCCTAAGACACCAGCGGGTGGCTACACCTTC. It yields the protein CASSPKTPAGGYTF. The V and J genes are TRBV3-1 (or the pseudogene TRBV3-2) and TRBJ1-2; D not certain. Trimming took off 4 bases at V and 7 bases at J, with 16 bases between the two ends. CDR3 length equals 14 residues. Germline V gene lookup returns CDR1 LGHDT and CDR2 YNNKEL (reference sequence).

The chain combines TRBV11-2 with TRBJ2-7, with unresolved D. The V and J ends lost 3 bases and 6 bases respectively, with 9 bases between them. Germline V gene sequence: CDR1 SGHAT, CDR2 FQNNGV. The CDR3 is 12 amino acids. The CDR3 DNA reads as TGTGCCAGCAGCTTTACCAGGCGCGAGCAGTACTTC. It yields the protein CASSFTRREQYF.